This entry concerns a single T cell receptor (beta chain). The data were obtained in a study of blood T cell repertoires in COVID-19. Across the study: From the United States, Italy and Spain came samples of acute and convalescent COVID-19.

The CDR3 contains 15 residues. Germline CDR1 reads LNHDA; CDR2 reads SQIVND (reference sequence). Germline trimming cut 3 bases from V and 4 bases from J; bases unmatched to any gene: 7. Only in-frame clones appear in the TCRdb table, and some are missing; sequencing was by immunoSEQ multiplex PCR. The sample contains approximately 17,000 clones, roughly 85% of which appear only once. The rearrangement uses TRBV19 and TRBJ2-7; 9 nucleotides align to TRBD1. The origin of this receptor is a human donor in a cohort sampled during active COVID-19. The specimen was peripheral blood. CDR3 nucleotides: TGTGCCAGTAGTATGTTCGGACAGGGGAAATACGAGCAGTACTTC. Translation: CASSMFGQGKYEQYF.